This T cell receptor (beta chain) originates from a study of cytomegalovirus exposure and HLA in healthy donors. The CDR3 sequence is 13 residues long. Per the germline V gene, CDR1 is SEHNR and CDR2 is FQNEAQ (reference sequence). Trimming took 5 bases from V and 8 from J, leaving 14 bases between them. PCR amplification relied on 60 Vbeta primers (plus 13 Jbeta primers). Generated by immunoSEQ multiplex PCR, the TCRdb table keeps only in-frame clones and is missing some. The data contain 250,000 or so clones, 70% to 90% of them seen just once; the ten biggest clones take up almost 8%. Sequences were obtained from PBMCs. This clonotype was sampled from a woman in her sixties or seventies in good health and CMV-seropositive. This chain uses TRBV7-9 with TRBJ2-3; D perhaps matches TRBD1 (5 bases). The CDR3 here is CASSPYRKGTQYF. CDR3 DNA sequence: TGTGCCAGCAGCCCGTACAGGAAGGGTACGCAGTATTTT.